The 29 T cell receptor beta chains given below trace back to one sample, sequenced in a study of shared clonotypes between healthy human individuals. As defined, naive CD8 cells were CD45RO-negative and positively selected for CCR7, with terminally differentiated effector memory CD45RA+ cells excluded. Sequencing used immunoSEQ multiplex PCR; TCRdb keeps in-frame clones, though not all of them. The sample includes about 700,000 clones, 92% of them seen just once. The sequenced sample consisted of naive CD8+ T cells sorted from blood. The receptors derive from a young man in good health.

This sequence joins TRBV10-2 and TRBJ2-1; 7 nucleotides line up with TRBD1. J lost 2 bases, V lost 2 bases, and 3 bases had no gene match. Germline V CDR1 and CDR2: WSHSY, SAAADI. The CDR3 is 15 residues long. This CDR3 is CASSEAQGPYNEQFF. The CDR3 DNA follows: TGCGCCAGCAGTGAGGCACAGGGGCCCTACAATGAGCAGTTCTTC.

This clone was counted only a few times. The rearrangement links TRBV25-1 to TRBJ1-2; D is undetermined. This CDR3 is 10 amino acids long. Germline assignment: CDR1 MGHDK and CDR2 SYGVNS. The ends were cut back, 7 bases at V and 6 bases at J, with 6 bases in the middle. This chain's CDR3 is CASNGDGYTF. The DNA of the CDR3 is TGTGCCAGCAATGGGGATGGCTACACCTTC.

The chain couples TRBV5-6 to TRBJ2-3; 7 bases are a match to TRBD2. The germline V gene encodes CDR1 SGHDT and CDR2 YYEEEE. CDR3 size: 14 residues. V lost 2 bases and J lost 3; bases outside the gene matches: 3. This CDR3 reads CASSLGRETDTQYF. The CDR3 coding sequence is TGTGCCAGCAGCTTAGGGAGGGAGACAGATACGCAGTATTTT.

The chain has TRBV28 and TRBJ2-1, with D maybe TRBD1 (5 bases). Per the germline V gene, CDR1 is MDHEN and CDR2 is SYDVKM. This CDR3 region has 14 residues. The V and J ends lost 3 bases and 3 bases respectively, with 9 bases between them. The CDR3 nucleotides are TGTGCCAGCAGTTTGCTAGACAGCTACAATGAGCAGTTCTTC. Translating gives CASSLLDSYNEQFF.

The chain links TRBV28 to TRBJ2-2, with TRBD2 matching 9 bases. CDR3 size: 18 residues. The germline CDR1 and CDR2 sequences are MDHEN and SYDVKM. The J segment lost 0 bases and the V segment lost 3 bases, leaving 8 bases of the junction unmatched. This chain's CDR3 is CASSLTILAGSNTGELFF. Here the CDR3 DNA reads TGTGCCAGCAGTTTGACCATACTAGCGGGCTCGAACACCGGGGAGCTGTTTTTT.

This clone was picked up one time. The V call is TRBV6-6, the J call TRBJ2-1; 8 nucleotides line up with TRBD2. From germline, CDR1 is MNHNY and CDR2 SVGAGI (reference sequence). The J segment lost 8 bases and the V segment lost 3 bases, leaving 6 bases of the junction unmatched. The CDR3 runs to 14 residues. The chain's CDR3 is CASSYTSGRDEQFF. CDR3 in DNA: TGTGCCAGCAGTTATACGAGCGGGAGAGATGAGCAGTTCTTC.

The chain joins TRBV7-9 to TRBJ2-1; D might be TRBD1 or TRBD2, each matching 5 bases. V was cut by 2 bases and J by 3 bases, with 14 bases left in between. This CDR3 contains 16 residues. Per the germline V gene, CDR1 is SEHNR and CDR2 is FQNEAQ (reference sequence). The DNA of the CDR3 is TGTGCCAGCAGCTTAAGAGGGGTCTCCCTCTACAATGAGCAGTTCTTC. It translates to CASSLRGVSLYNEQFF.

Turning to this clone: Other DNA sequences from this sample encode an identical CDR3 as well. The V gene is TRBV27, the J gene TRBJ1-5, with D hard to call. V was cut by 2 bases and J by 0 bases, with 5 bases left in between. This CDR3 region has 14 residues. CDR1 is MNHEY, CDR2 SMNVEV, per germline (reference sequence). CDR3 sequence: CASSLGNSNQPQHF. CDR3 bases: TGTGCCAGCAGTTTAGGGAATAGCAATCAGCCCCAGCATTTT.

This sequence joins TRBV13 and TRBJ1-2; 10 nucleotides match TRBD1. Germline trimming cut 5 bases from V and 8 bases from J; bases unmatched to any gene: 11. The CDR3 totals 15 residues. Germline assignment: CDR1 PRHDT and CDR2 FYEKMQ (reference sequence). CDR3 nucleotide sequence: TGTGCCAGCAGCCCACGGGGACAGGGGTCGTTCGGCTACACCTTC. As protein: CASSPRGQGSFGYTF.

The chain joins TRBV7-2 to TRBJ2-7, with 9 bases matching TRBD2. Germline lookup yields CDR1 SGHTA and CDR2 FQGNSA. The V gene end was trimmed by 5 bases and the J gene end by 8 bases; junction bases not matched to a gene: 13. The CDR3 extends over 15 amino acids. This CDR3 is CASSDGGRGHRQQYF. The CDR3 DNA reads as TGTGCCAGCAGCGATGGCGGGAGGGGCCACAGACAGCAGTACTTC.

CDR3 coding DNA: TGTGCCAGCAGTTTATGGGCTAGCGGGACATACGAGCAGTACTTC. Translated: CASSLWASGTYEQYF. The V call is TRBV27, the J call TRBJ2-7; 9 positions agree with TRBD2. CDR1 is MNHEY, CDR2 SMNVEV, per germline (reference sequence). The V gene end was trimmed by 1 base and the J gene end by 4 bases; junction bases not matched to a gene: 5. The CDR3 consists of 15 residues.

In regard to this clone: Other DNA variants within this sample encode the same CDR3. The chain couples TRBV4-3 to TRBJ2-1; D possibly matches TRBD1 or TRBD2 (5 bases each). Germline CDR1 is LGHNA and CDR2 is YSLEER. The CDR3 spans 15 residues. With 0 bases removed from V and 6 bases from J, the gap between germline ends came to 12 bases. CDR3 DNA sequence: TGCGCCAGCAGCCAAGATGGACTTGGGGGCAATGAGCAGTTCTTC. Its protein product is CASSQDGLGGNEQFF.

This chain uses TRBV29-1 with TRBJ2-7, with TRBD2 identical over 9 bases. V shed 5 bases and J 4 bases; nucleotides not matched to a gene: 15. The germline V gene has CDR1 SQVTM and CDR2 ANQGSEA. This CDR3 has 16 residues. The CDR3 is CSVLVREGPAGYEQYF. The CDR3 nucleotides read TGCAGCGTTTTGGTGCGGGAGGGCCCCGCGGGTTACGAGCAGTACTTC.

This clone showed up just a few times. The chain uses TRBV27 and TRBJ1-4; no definite D call. Germline V gene sequence: CDR1 MNHEY, CDR2 SMNVEV (reference sequence). V lost 2 bases, J lost 8 bases, and 12 bases lay in between. The CDR3 consists of 14 residues. The CDR3 reads CASSLLGQEEKLFF. The CDR3 DNA reads as TGTGCCAGCAGTTTACTAGGGCAGGAGGAAAAACTGTTTTTT. Complete variable domain (other parts from reference TRBV27 and TRBJ1-4): EAQVTQNPRYLITVTGKKLTVTCSQNMNHEYMSWYRQDPGLGLRQIYYSMNVEVTDKGDVPEGYKVSRKEKRNFPLILESPSPNQTSLYFCASSLLGQEEKLFFGSGTQLSVL.

The chain is built from TRBV6-5 and TRBJ2-1; no clear D. With 8 bases removed from V and 7 bases from J, the gap between germline ends came to 12 bases. In germline, CDR1 is MNHEY, CDR2 SVGAGI. The CDR3 is 12 residues long. CDR3 loop: CASSPPGNEQFF. The CDR3 DNA is TGTGCCAGCTCTCCCCCCGGGAATGAGCAGTTCTTC.

The chain combines TRBV7-6 with TRBJ2-3, with D possibly matching TRBD1 (5 bases). This CDR3 is built from 12 residues. Germline assignment: CDR1 SGHVS and CDR2 FNYEAQ. Trimming left V 1 base short and J 9 bases short, with 8 bases between. CDR3 in amino acids: CASSLEGWTQYF. The CDR3 DNA reads TGTGCCAGCAGCTTAGAGGGGTGGACGCAGTATTTT.

This chain uses TRBV2 with TRBJ1-1; D call uncertain. The CDR3 extends over 13 amino acids. Looked up from germline, CDR1 is SNHLY and CDR2 is FYNNEI. V was pared by 2 bases and J by 8 bases, with 12 bases between. CDR3 in amino acids: CASSELVTAEAFF. Written as DNA, the CDR3 is TGTGCCAGCAGTGAACTGGTGACTGCGGAAGCTTTCTTT. The variable domain in full, with the rest retrieved from reference TRBV2 and TRBJ1-1, is EPEVTQTPSHQVTQMGQEVILRCVPISNHLYFYWYRQILGQKVEFLVSFYNNEISEKSEIFDDQFSVERPDGSNFTLKIRSTKLEDSAMYFCASSELVTAEAFFGQGTRLTVV.

J is TRBJ2-7 and V is TRBV7-9; TRBD1 matches at 8 bases. Looked up from germline, CDR1 is SEHNR and CDR2 is FQNEAQ (reference sequence). The CDR3 runs to 14 residues. Trimming took 1 base from V and 5 from J; bases not matched to a gene: 4. Written as DNA, the CDR3 is TGTGCCAGCAGCTTAGGACAGGGGTCCCACGAGCAGTACTTC. This translates into CASSLGQGSHEQYF.

The chain uses TRBV4-1 and TRBJ2-7, with 8 bases identical to TRBD2. In germline, CDR1 is MGHRA, CDR2 YSYEKL. The length of the CDR3 is 14 residues. V shed 4 bases and J 3 bases; nucleotides not matched to a gene: 5. CDR3 region: CASSPNSGIYEQYF. The CDR3 nucleotides are TGCGCCAGCAGCCCCAATAGCGGGATCTACGAGCAGTACTTC.

The CDR3 here is CASKPQGAGTDTQYF. DNA for the CDR3: TGTGCCAGTAAACCCCAGGGGGCTGGCACAGATACGCAGTATTTT. The rearrangement joins TRBV18 to TRBJ2-3; 8 bases align to TRBD1. This CDR3 has 15 residues. V lost 9 bases and J lost 1; bases outside the gene matches: 9. The germline V gene has CDR1 KGHSH and CDR2 LQKENI.

The chain uses TRBV7-9 and TRBJ2-1; TRBD2 agrees at 9 bases. CDR3 length equals 15 residues. Germline V gives CDR1 SEHNR, CDR2 FQNEAQ (reference sequence). J lost 4 bases, V lost 4 bases, and 5 bases had no gene match. As DNA, the CDR3 is TGTGCCAGCAGCTCCGCTAGCGGGACATACAATGAGCAGTTCTTC. The encoded protein is CASSSASGTYNEQFF.

V usage is TRBV9 and J usage is TRBJ2-3; D remains unclear. The CDR3 contains 14 residues. Trimming shortened V by 0 bases and J by 4 bases, and 9 bases separated the two germline ends. CDR1 is SGDLS and CDR2 is YYNGEE in the germline V gene. The DNA for the CDR3 is TGTGCCAGCAGCGTAGGTGCGACATCAGATACGCAGTATTTT. As protein: CASSVGATSDTQYF.

The chain uses TRBV10-1 and TRBJ2-3, with D unclear. Deletions cut 0 bases from V and 2 bases from J, with 9 bases between. CDR3 size: 15 residues. Germline CDR1 WNHNN, CDR2 SYGVQD (reference sequence). The CDR3 here is CASSESDRFTDTQYF. Here the CDR3 DNA reads TGCGCCAGCAGTGAGTCCGACCGATTCACAGATACGCAGTATTTT.

The chain is built from TRBV4-1 and TRBJ1-4; no reliable D call. The CDR3 covers 13 residues. The V and J ends lost 2 bases and 8 bases respectively, with 9 bases between them. In germline, CDR1 is MGHRA, CDR2 YSYEKL. CDR3 nucleotides: TGCGCCAGCAGCCAATCACCGTGGGAAAAACTGTTTTTT. It translates to CASSQSPWEKLFF.

The chain employs TRBV27 and TRBJ2-1; maybe TRBD2 (5 bases). Trimming removed 10 bases at V and 9 bases at J, with 13 bases between. The CDR3 loop spans 11 amino acids. Looked up from germline, CDR1 is MNHEY and CDR2 is SMNVEV (reference sequence). The CDR3 protein is CATFSGSEQFF. The CDR3, as DNA: TGTGCCACCTTTTCGGGATCTGAGCAGTTCTTC.

This chain joins TRBV7-9 and TRBJ2-1; the match to TRBD2 covers 8 bases. V was pared by 6 bases and J by 10 bases, with 11 bases of the junction left unmatched. The germline gives CDR1 SEHNR, CDR2 FQNEAQ (reference sequence). There are 14 residues in the CDR3. CDR3: CASRDTGGQYEQFF. CDR3 nucleotides: TGTGCCAGCAGAGACACGGGGGGGCAATACGAGCAGTTCTTC. The variable domain in full, completed from reference TRBV7-9 and TRBJ2-1, reads DTGVSQNPRHKITKRGQNVTFRCDPISEHNRLYWYRQTLGQGPEFLTYFQNEAQLEKSRLLSDRFSAERPKGSFSTLEIQRTEQGDSAMYLCASRDTGGQYEQFFGPGTRLTVL.

The chain has TRBV11-2 and TRBJ2-1; 7 bases match TRBD2. V dropped 5 bases and J dropped 4; count of bases not matched to a gene: 8. This CDR3 contains 15 residues. The germline gives CDR1 SGHAT, CDR2 FQNNGV. The CDR3 loop reads CASSQSGTHYNEQFF. The CDR3 DNA reads TGTGCCAGCAGCCAAAGCGGGACCCATTACAATGAGCAGTTCTTC.

The chain recombines TRBV27 with TRBJ2-7; TRBD2 is a possible D gene (6 bases). V lost 6 bases, J lost 7 bases, and 13 bases lay in between. The germline CDR1 and CDR2 sequences are MNHEY and SMNVEV (reference sequence). The CDR3 is 12 amino acids. The CDR3 loop is CASRTSLREQYF. The CDR3, as DNA: TGTGCCAGCAGGACTAGTTTGCGGGAGCAGTACTTC.

The V call is TRBV28, the J call TRBJ2-1; either TRBD1 or TRBD2 may supply D (7 bases each). The CDR3 covers 15 residues. The V end lost 4 bases, the J end lost 9 bases, and 19 bases lay between the germline ends. Germline V gene sequence: CDR1 MDHEN, CDR2 SYDVKM. CDR3 region: CASSSGGGLEIEQFF. DNA for the CDR3: TGTGCCAGCAGTTCAGGGGGGGGTCTGGAAATTGAGCAGTTCTTC.